Listed here are 11 T cell receptor beta chains from one sample, sequenced in a study of blood T cell repertoires in COVID-19. The protocol was immunoSEQ multiplex PCR, while the TCRdb copy is restricted to in-frame clones and leaves out a portion. The sample records a few hundred thousand clones, roughly 88% being singletons. The specimen sequenced was peripheral blood. The receptors derive from a human donor in a cohort sampled during active COVID-19.

The V call is TRBV9, the J call TRBJ1-1; maybe TRBD1 (5 bases). The CDR3 sequence is 14 residues long. The V and J ends lost 3 bases and 0 bases respectively, with 9 bases between them. CDR1 is SGDLS, CDR2 YYNGEE, per germline. The CDR3 region has the DNA TGTGCCAGCAGCGAGGGACTTCTGAACACTGAAGCTTTCTTT. The encoded protein is CASSEGLLNTEAFF. The full variable domain, with the rest looked up from reference TRBV9 and TRBJ1-1, is DSGVTQTPKHLITATGQRVTLRCSPRSGDLSVYWYQQSLDQGLQFLIQYYNGEERAKGNILERFSAQQFPDLHSELNLSSLELGDSALYFCASSEGLLNTEAFFGQGTRLTVV.

V is TRBV10-3 and J is TRBJ1-5; 10 bases agree with TRBD1. Unmatched junction bases numbered 14, after V lost 10 bases and J lost 8 bases. Germline CDR1 ENHRY, CDR2 SYGVKD. The CDR3 contains 15 residues. The CDR3 DNA follows: TGTGCCACGAGCTACGGGACAGGGGAAGAAGAGCCCCAGCATTTT. It encodes CATSYGTGEEEPQHF.

This rearrangement joins TRBV7-9 to TRBJ2-7; 8 nucleotides line up with TRBD1. Trimming removed 4 bases from V and 1 base from J; junction bases left unmatched: 3. Germline V lookup: CDR1 SEHNR, CDR2 FQNEAQ (reference sequence). CDR3 length: 14 amino acids. CDR3 bases: TGTGCCAGCAGCTACCGGGACAGGTCCTACGAGCAGTACTTC. Encoded protein: CASSYRDRSYEQYF.

The chain employs TRBV27 and TRBJ1-1; TRBD1 is a possible D gene (5 bases). V was trimmed by 5 bases and J by 0 bases, leaving 10 bases between them. The CDR3 runs 14 residues. The germline V gene encodes CDR1 MNHEY and CDR2 SMNVEV (reference sequence). The CDR3 DNA reads TGTGCCAGCAGTGTAGGGGTTATGAACACTGAAGCTTTCTTT. Its protein is CASSVGVMNTEAFF.

The chain uses TRBV10-3 and TRBJ2-2; tentative D call: TRBD2 (5 bases). Germline V CDR1 and CDR2: ENHRY, SYGVKD. The CDR3 spans 16 residues. Trimming took 4 bases from V and 0 from J, leaving 12 bases between them. CDR3 bases: TGTGCCATCAGTGGTGGAGGAAATACGAACACCGGGGAGCTGTTTTTT. It codes for CAISGGGNTNTGELFF.

This chain links TRBV7-9 with TRBJ1-4; 7 bases align to TRBD1. Germline lookup yields CDR1 SEHNR and CDR2 FQNEAQ (reference sequence). Losses at the gene ends were 5 bases for V and 4 bases for J; bases not matched to a gene: 7. The CDR3 sequence is 15 residues long. The DNA of the CDR3 is TGTGCCAGCAGCATACCGGGACAGAGTAATGAAAAACTGTTTTTT. Translation gives CASSIPGQSNEKLFF.

This chain joins TRBV9 and TRBJ1-4; TRBD1 might be the D (5 bases). Deletions cut 6 bases from V and 2 bases from J, with 17 bases between. Germline CDR1 SGDLS, CDR2 YYNGEE. The CDR3 has 16 residues. The CDR3 coding sequence is TGTGCCAGCACCTCCCCCCGCGGGGGTACTAATGAAAAACTGTTTTTT. Protein product: CASTSPRGGTNEKLFF.

The genes are TRBV5-1 and TRBJ2-6, with 7 nucleotides matching TRBD1. CDR3 length: 13 residues. CDR1 is SGHRS, CDR2 YFSETQ, per germline. V lost 9 bases and J lost 2; bases outside the gene matches: 2. CDR3 residues: CATQGAGANVLTF. Here the CDR3 DNA reads TGCGCCACCCAGGGGGCTGGGGCCAACGTCCTGACTTTC. Full variable domain (missing parts from reference TRBV5-1 and TRBJ2-6): KAGVTQTPRYLIKTRGQQVTLSCSPISGHRSVSWYQQTPGQGLQFLFEYFSETQRNKGNFPGRFSGRQFSNSRSEMNVSTLELGDSALYLCATQGAGANVLTFGAGSRLTVL.

This rearrangement joins TRBV25-1 to TRBJ1-1; tentatively, D is TRBD1 (6 bases). V dropped 6 bases and J dropped 4 bases, with 15 bases sitting between them. There are 14 residues in the CDR3. Per the germline V gene, CDR1 is MGHDK and CDR2 is SYGVNS. Here the CDR3 reads CASSLGGQGTEAFF. CDR3 DNA sequence: TGTGCCAGCAGCCTTGGGGGCCAGGGCACTGAAGCTTTCTTT.

The chain links TRBV7-2 to TRBJ1-2; D unclear. In germline, CDR1 is SGHTA, CDR2 FQGNSA. V was trimmed by 2 bases and J by 4 bases, leaving 8 bases between them. The CDR3 is 13 residues long. The CDR3 loop reads CASSLHSVYGYTF. DNA of the CDR3: TGTGCCAGCAGCTTACACAGTGTCTATGGCTACACCTTC.

This chain joins TRBV2 and TRBJ2-4; D may be TRBD1 (5 bases). The CDR3 spans 15 residues. V lost 3 bases and J lost 2, with 11 bases in between. The germline gives CDR1 SNHLY, CDR2 FYNNEI. In nucleotides, the CDR3 is TGTGCCAGCAGTGAGACAGCCTTATCCAAAAACATTCAGTACTTC. It specifies CASSETALSKNIQYF.